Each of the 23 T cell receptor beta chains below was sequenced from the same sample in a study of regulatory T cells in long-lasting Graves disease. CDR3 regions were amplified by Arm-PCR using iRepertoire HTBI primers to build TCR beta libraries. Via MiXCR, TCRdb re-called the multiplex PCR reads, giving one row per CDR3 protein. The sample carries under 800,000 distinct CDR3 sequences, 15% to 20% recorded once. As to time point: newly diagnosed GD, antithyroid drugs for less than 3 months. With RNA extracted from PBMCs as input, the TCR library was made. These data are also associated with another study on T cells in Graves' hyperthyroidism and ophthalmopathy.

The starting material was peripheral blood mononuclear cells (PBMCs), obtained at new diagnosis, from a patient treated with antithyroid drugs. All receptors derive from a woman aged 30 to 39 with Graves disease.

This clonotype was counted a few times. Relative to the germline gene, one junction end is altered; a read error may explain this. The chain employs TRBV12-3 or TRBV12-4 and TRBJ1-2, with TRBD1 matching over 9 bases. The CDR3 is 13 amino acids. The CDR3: CVSSPTGGRGYTF. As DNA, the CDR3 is TGTGTCAGCAGCCCCACAGGGGGCCGGGGCTACACCTTC.

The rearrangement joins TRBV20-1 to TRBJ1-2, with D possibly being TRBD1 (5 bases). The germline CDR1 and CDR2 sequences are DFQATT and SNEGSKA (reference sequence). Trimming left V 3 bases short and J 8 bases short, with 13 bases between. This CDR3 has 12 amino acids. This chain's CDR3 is CSASGTQWGYTF. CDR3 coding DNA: TGCAGTGCTAGCGGGACCCAGTGGGGCTACACCTTC.

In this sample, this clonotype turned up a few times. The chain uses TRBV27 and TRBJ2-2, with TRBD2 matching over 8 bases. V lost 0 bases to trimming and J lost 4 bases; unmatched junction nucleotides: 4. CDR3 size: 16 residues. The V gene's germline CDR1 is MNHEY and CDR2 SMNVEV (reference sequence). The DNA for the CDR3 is TGTGCCAGCAGTTTATCAGCGGGAGCGAGCACCGGGGAGCTGTTTTTT. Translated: CASSLSAGASTGELFF.

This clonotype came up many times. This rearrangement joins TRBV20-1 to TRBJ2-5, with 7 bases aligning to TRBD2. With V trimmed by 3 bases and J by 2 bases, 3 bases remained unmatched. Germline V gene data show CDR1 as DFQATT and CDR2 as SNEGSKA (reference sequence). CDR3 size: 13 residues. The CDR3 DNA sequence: TGCAGTGCTAGCACTAGCGTTCAAGAGACCCAGTACTTC. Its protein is CSASTSVQETQYF.

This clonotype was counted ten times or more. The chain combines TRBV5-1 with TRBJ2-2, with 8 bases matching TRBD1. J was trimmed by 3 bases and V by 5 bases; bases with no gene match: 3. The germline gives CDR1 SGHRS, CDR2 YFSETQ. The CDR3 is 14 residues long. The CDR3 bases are TGCGCCAGCAGATTGACAGGGGACACCGGGGAGCTGTTTTTT. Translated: CASRLTGDTGELFF.

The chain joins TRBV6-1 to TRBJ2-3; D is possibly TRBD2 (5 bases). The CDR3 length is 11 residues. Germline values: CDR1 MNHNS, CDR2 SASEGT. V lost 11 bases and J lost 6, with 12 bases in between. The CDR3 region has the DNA TGTGCCTGCAAAAGAGGGGATACGCAGTATTTT. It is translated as CACKRGDTQYF.

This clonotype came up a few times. The CDR3: CASSLAGGLQNIQYF. For the CDR3, the DNA is TGTGCCAGCAGCTTAGCGGGAGGGCTTCAAAACATTCAGTACTTC. The chain employs TRBV7-9 and TRBJ2-4; TRBD2 matches at 7 bases. Germline lookup yields CDR1 SEHNR and CDR2 FQNEAQ (reference sequence). V was clipped by 0 bases and J by 5 bases; unmatched bases: 4. This CDR3 comprises 15 residues.

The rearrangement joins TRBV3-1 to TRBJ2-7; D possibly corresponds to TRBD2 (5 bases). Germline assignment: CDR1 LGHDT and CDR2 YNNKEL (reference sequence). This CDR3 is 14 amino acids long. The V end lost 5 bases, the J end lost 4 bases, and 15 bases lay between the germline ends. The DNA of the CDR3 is TGTGCCAGCAGCGGAAGGAGGAACCGATACGAGCAGTACTTC. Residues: CASSGRRNRYEQYF.

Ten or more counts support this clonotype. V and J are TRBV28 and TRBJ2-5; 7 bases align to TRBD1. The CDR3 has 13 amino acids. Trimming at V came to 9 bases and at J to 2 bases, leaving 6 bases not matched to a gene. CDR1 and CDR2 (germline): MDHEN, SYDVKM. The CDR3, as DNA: TGTGCCAGTCGAACAGGGGAGCAAGAGACCCAGTACTTC. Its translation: CASRTGEQETQYF. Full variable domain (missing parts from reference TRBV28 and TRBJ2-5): DVKVTQSSRYLVKRTGEKVFLECVQDMDHENMFWYRQDPGLGLRLIYFSYDVKMKEKGDIPEGYSVSREKKERFSLILESASTNQTSMYLCASRTGEQETQYFGPGTRLLVL.

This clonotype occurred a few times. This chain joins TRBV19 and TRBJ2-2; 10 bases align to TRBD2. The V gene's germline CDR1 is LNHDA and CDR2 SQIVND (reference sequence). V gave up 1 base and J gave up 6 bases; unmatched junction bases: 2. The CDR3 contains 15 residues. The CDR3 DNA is TGTGCCAGTAGTATAGGTGGGACTAGCGCCGGGGAGCTGTTTTTT. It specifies CASSIGGTSAGELFF. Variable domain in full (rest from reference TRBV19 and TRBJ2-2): DGGITQSPKYLFRKEGQNVTLSCEQNLNHDAMYWYRQDPGQGLRLIYYSQIVNDFQKGDIAEGYSVSREKKESFPLTVTSAQKNPTAFYLCASSIGGTSAGELFFGEGSRLTVL.

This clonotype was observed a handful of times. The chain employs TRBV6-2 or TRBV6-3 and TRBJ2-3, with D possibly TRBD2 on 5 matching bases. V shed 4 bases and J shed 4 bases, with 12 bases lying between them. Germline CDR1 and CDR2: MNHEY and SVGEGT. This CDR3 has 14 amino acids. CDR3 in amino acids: CASSFGELPDTQYF. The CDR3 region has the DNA TGTGCCAGCAGTTTTGGGGAGTTACCAGATACGCAGTATTTT.

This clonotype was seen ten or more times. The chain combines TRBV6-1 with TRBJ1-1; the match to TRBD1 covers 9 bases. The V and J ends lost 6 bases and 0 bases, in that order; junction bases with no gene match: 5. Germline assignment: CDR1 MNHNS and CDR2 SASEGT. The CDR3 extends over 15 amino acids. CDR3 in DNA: TGTGCCAGCAGAAGGACAGGGGCGGTGAACACTGAAGCTTTCTTT. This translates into CASRRTGAVNTEAFF.

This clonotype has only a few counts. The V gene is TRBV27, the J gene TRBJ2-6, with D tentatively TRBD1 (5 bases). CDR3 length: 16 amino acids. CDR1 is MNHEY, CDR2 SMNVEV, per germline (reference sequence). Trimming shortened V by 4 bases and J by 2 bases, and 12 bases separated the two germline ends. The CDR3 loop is CASSYSQGTGANVLTF. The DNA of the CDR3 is TGTGCCAGCAGTTACTCTCAGGGCACTGGGGCCAACGTCCTGACTTTC.

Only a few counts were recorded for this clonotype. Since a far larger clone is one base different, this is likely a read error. CDR3 in DNA: TGTGCCAGCACTCTTTACACTGAAGCTTTCTTT. This codes for CASTLYTEAFF. The V gene is TRBV12-3 or TRBV12-4, the J gene TRBJ1-1; no reliable D call. The V end lost 7 bases, the J end lost 3 bases, and 6 bases lay between the germline ends. The CDR3 spans 11 residues.

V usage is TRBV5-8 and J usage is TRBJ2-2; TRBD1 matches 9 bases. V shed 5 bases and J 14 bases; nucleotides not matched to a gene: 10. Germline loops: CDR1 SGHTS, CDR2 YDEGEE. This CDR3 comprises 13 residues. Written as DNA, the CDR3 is TGTGCCAGCAGGTACCGGGACAGGGAGGTACTGTTTTTT. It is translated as CASRYRDREVLFF.

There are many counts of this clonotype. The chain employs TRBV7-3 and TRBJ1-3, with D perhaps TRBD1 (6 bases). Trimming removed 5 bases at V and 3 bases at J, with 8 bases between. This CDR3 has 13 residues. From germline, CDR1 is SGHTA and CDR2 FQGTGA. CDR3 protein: CASSEDSGNTIYF. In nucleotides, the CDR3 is TGTGCCAGCAGCGAGGACAGTGGAAACACCATATATTTT.

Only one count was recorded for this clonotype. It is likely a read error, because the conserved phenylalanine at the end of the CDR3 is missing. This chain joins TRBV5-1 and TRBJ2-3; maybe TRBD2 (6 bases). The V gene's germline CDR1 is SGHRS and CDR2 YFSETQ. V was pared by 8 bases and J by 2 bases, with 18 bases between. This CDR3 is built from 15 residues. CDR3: CASRPLGGTTDTQYS. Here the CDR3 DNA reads TGCGCCAGTAGACCACTAGGAGGGACCACAGATACGCAGTATTCT.

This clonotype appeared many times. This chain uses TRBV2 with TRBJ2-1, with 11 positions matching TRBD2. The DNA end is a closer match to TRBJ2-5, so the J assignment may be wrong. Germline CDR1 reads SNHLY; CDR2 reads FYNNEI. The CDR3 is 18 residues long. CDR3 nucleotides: TGTGCCAGCAGTGATATGGTGACTAGCGGGATGCAGGGGGAGACCCAGTACTTC. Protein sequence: CASSDMVTSGMQGETQYF.

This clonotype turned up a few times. Written as DNA, the CDR3 is TGTGCCAGCAGCTTACCGTGGGCGAAGGGACTTTACAATGAGCAGTTCTTC. Amino acids: CASSLPWAKGLYNEQFF. This chain links TRBV11-2 with TRBJ2-1; D may be TRBD2 (6 bases). V was pared by 2 bases and J by 4 bases, with 18 bases between. Germline assignment: CDR1 SGHAT and CDR2 FQNNGV. The CDR3 sequence is 17 residues long.

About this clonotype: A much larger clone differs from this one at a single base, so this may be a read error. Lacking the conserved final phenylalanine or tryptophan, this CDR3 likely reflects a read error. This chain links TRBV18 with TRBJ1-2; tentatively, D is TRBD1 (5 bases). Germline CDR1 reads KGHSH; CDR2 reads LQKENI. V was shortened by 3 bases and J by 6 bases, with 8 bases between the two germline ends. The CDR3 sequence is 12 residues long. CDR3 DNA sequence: TGTGCCAGCTCACCCCTGACAGATGGCTACACCCTC. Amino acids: CASSPLTDGYTL.

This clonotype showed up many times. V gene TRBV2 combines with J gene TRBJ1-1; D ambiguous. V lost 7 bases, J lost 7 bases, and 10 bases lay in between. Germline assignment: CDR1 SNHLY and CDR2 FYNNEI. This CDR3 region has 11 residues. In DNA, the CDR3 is TGTGCCAGCAATCGATGGGTTGAAGCTTTCTTT. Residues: CASNRWVEAFF. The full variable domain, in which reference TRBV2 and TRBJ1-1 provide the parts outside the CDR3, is EPEVTQTPSHQVTQMGQEVILRCVPISNHLYFYWYRQILGQKVEFLVSFYNNEISEKSEIFDDQFSVERPDGSNFTLKIRSTKLEDSAMYFCASNRWVEAFFGQGTRLTVV.

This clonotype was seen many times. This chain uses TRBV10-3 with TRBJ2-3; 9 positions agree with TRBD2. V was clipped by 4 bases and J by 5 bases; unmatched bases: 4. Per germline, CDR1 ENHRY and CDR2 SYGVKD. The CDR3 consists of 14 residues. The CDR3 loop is CAISVAGAGDTQYF. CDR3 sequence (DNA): TGTGCCATCAGTGTAGCGGGAGCGGGAGATACGCAGTATTTT.

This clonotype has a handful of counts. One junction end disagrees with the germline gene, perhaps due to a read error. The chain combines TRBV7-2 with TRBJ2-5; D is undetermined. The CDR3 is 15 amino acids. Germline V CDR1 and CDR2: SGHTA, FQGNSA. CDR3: CASSLAGLYQETQHF. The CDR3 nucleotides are TGTGCCAGCAGCTTAGCAGGGCTCTACCAAGAGACCCAGCACTTC.